These 32 T cell receptor beta chains share one sample of origin, sequenced in a study of tissue T cells after allogeneic stem cell transplantation. Sequenced by immunoSEQ multiplex PCR; TCRdb stores in-frame clones only, minus some. The sample has over 6,000 clones; less than 55% are singletons. Time point of the sample: mouse harvest day 7 after allogeneic transplant. Mouse grafts combined 10^7 T-cell-depleted bone marrow cells with 10^6 splenic CD5+ T cells. Sequences were obtained from gut tissue. These receptors were collected from a female BALB/c mouse given C57BL/6 T cells with graft-versus-host disease after an allogeneic hematopoietic cell transplant.

Comment on this clone: Gene names and germline refer to mouse. The CDR3 goes on 1 residue after the read ends, and that part is filled in from the germline J gene. The chain links TRBV19 to TRBJ2-3; D call uncertain. This CDR3 has 14 amino acids. Deletions cut 6 bases from V and 0 bases from J, with 11 bases between. Germline V gene data show CDR1 as FNHDT and CDR2 as SITEND (reference sequence). Partial CDR3 DNA: TGTGCCAGCACCGACTTTTCTAGTGCAGAAACGCTGTAT. It is translated as CASTDFSSAETLY. The entire CDR3 is CASTDFSSAETLYF.

About this clone: Any gene name here is a mouse gene name. Read sequence stops 1 residue before the CDR3 end, and the germline J gene provides the missing end. The rearrangement uses TRBV12-2 and TRBJ2-5; TRBD1 matches 9 bases. CDR1 and CDR2 from the germline V gene are SGHLS and HYDKME. V lost 2 bases to trimming and J lost 4 bases; unmatched junction nucleotides: 0. This CDR3 is 13 amino acids long. The CDR3: CASSRQGEDTQYF. The part of the CDR3 DNA that was read is TGTGCCAGCTCTCGACAGGGGGAAGACACCCAGTAC. Together with reference TRBV12-2 and TRBJ2-5, the CDR3 gives the full variable domain: NSGVVQSPRYIIKGKGERSILKCIPISGHLSVAWYQQTQGQELKFFIQHYDKMERDKGNLPSRFSVQQFDDYHSEMNMSALELEDSAVYFCASSRQGEDTQYFGPGTRLLVL.

A word on this clone: The genes are named according to mouse. Coverage ceases 1 residue before the CDR3 finishes, and the germline J gene fills in the end. The chain carries TRBV3 and TRBJ1-3; D is perhaps TRBD1 (5 bases). Germline V gene lookup returns CDR1 SNHLY and CDR2 FYNGKV (reference sequence). The CDR3 spans 14 residues. V lost 1 base, J lost 2 bases, and 6 bases lay in between. CDR3 residues: CASSLGGAGNTLYF. The part of the CDR3 DNA that was read is TGTGCCAGCAGCTTAGGGGGGGCTGGAAATACGCTCTAT.

This clone was observed a few times. The genes are named according to mouse. The read finishes 1 residue shy of the CDR3 end, and the germline J gene is used to complete it. V and J are TRBV3 and TRBJ1-1; 7 nucleotides match TRBD1. J was trimmed by 7 bases and V by 4 bases; bases with no gene match: 0. This CDR3 comprises 11 residues. Germline CDR1 reads SNHLY; CDR2 reads FYNGKV (reference sequence). The CDR3 here is CASSWDREVFF. CDR3 bases read: TGTGCCAGCAGCTGGGACAGAGAAGTCTTC. Filled out from reference TRBV3 and TRBJ1-1, the complete variable domain reads GPKVLQIPSHQIIDMGQMVTLNCDPVSNHLYFYWYKQILGQQMEFLVNFYNGKVMEKSKLFKDQFSVERPDGSYFTLKIQPTALEDSAVYFCASSWDREVFFGKGTRLTVV.

Notes on this clone: Gene names are mouse gene names. With the read ending 1 residue before the CDR3 end, the germline J gene is used to fill in that end. This chain connects TRBV12-2 to TRBJ1-4, with a tentative D call TRBD1 (5 bases). Germline-derived CDR1 and CDR2 are SGHLS and HYDKME. The V end was cut by 0 bases, the J end by 1 base, with 5 bases between. The CDR3 has 14 amino acids. The CDR3 reads CASSLGGSNERLFF. The sequenced CDR3 bases are TGTGCCAGCTCTCTCGGGGGTTCCAACGAAAGATTATTT.

On this clone itself: The listed genes are named as in mouse. The read halts 1 residue ahead of the CDR3 end, with the missing end drawn from the germline J gene. The chain has TRBV23 and TRBJ1-1; the listed D gene, TRBD1, was not tested against the DNA. Germline loops: CDR1 KGHTA, CDR2 FQNQQP. This CDR3 contains 14 residues. CDR3 DNA, as far as it was read: TGCTCCAGCAGTCAATTGACAACAAACACAGAAGTCTTC. It translates to CSSSQLTTNTEVF. The whole CDR3 protein is CSSSQLTTNTEVFF.

Comments on this clone: Gene names and germline match the mouse. With the read ending 1 residue before the CDR3 end, the germline J gene is used to fill in that end. The V call is TRBV23, the J call TRBJ1-4. Germline V gene sequence: CDR1 KGHTA, CDR2 FQNQQP. The CDR3 contains 14 residues. The chain's CDR3 is CSSSQQGVNERLFF. The sequenced part of the CDR3 DNA is TGCTCCAGCAGTCAACAAGGAGTCAACGAAAGATTATTT.

This clone is medium-sized by share. The genes are named according to mouse. The CDR3 goes on 1 residue after the read ends, and that part is filled in from the germline J gene. The rearrangement uses TRBV3 and TRBJ2-7; 9 bases are shared with TRBD2. This CDR3 comprises 14 residues. V lost 4 bases, J lost 1 base, and 2 bases stayed unmatched. The germline gives CDR1 SNHLY, CDR2 FYNGKV (reference sequence). CDR3 residues: CASSWDWESYEQYF. The DNA read from the CDR3 is TGTGCCAGCAGCTGGGACTGGGAGTCCTATGAACAGTAC.

To note about this clone: All gene names here are mouse names. The DNA ends 1 residue before the CDR3 does, and the rest of the CDR3 is filled in from the germline J gene. V and J are TRBV4 and TRBJ2-1; 7 nucleotides line up with TRBD2. Germline CDR1 is LGHDT and CDR2 is YNNKQL (reference sequence). The CDR3 covers 14 residues. V lost 4 bases, J lost 3 bases, and 3 bases stayed unmatched. CDR3 residues: CASSFGGIYAEQFF. The sequenced CDR3 bases are TGTGCCAGCAGCTTTGGGGGGATCTATGCTGAGCAGTTC.

Turning to this clone: The genes are named according to mouse. The read finishes 1 residue shy of the CDR3 end, and the germline J gene is used to complete it. The chain uses TRBV26 and TRBJ2-1, with 9 positions matching TRBD1. The V gene's germline CDR1 is KGHPV and CDR2 FQNQEV (reference sequence). V lost 2 bases, J lost 6 bases, and 5 bases stayed unmatched. The CDR3 spans 15 residues. Partial CDR3 DNA: TGTGCCAGCAGTCTGAACACAGGGGGCCGTGCTGAGCAGTTC. Translation: CASSLNTGGRAEQF. From start to end, the CDR3 is CASSLNTGGRAEQFF.

This clone has a handful of counts. The gene symbols are mouse symbols. The observed sequence ends 1 residue before the CDR3 terminus, with the missing tail filled in from the germline J gene. The rearrangement uses TRBV4 and TRBJ1-3, with D hard to call. This CDR3 has 12 residues. The V gene lost 5 bases and the J gene lost 0 bases, with 2 bases spanning the gap. Germline CDR1 and CDR2: LGHDT and YNNKQL (reference sequence). CDR3 bases read: TGTGCCAGCAGCACTTCTGGAAATACGCTCTAT. This codes for CASSTSGNTLY. Given in full, the CDR3 is CASSTSGNTLYF.

Details on this clone: Any gene name here is a mouse gene name. The read terminates 1 residue before the CDR3 end, so the remaining end is supplied by the germline J gene. The rearrangement links TRBV16 to TRBJ1-1, with D unresolved. The CDR3 loop spans 14 amino acids. V dropped 1 base and J dropped 1 base, with 7 bases sitting between them. CDR1 SGHSA and CDR2 FRNQAP come from the germline V gene. The sequenced CDR3 bases are TGTGCAAGCAGCTTAGCCTCAGGGAACACAGAAGTCTTC. This translates into CASSLASGNTEVF. In full, the CDR3 is CASSLASGNTEVFF. The whole variable domain, remainder taken from reference TRBV16 and TRBJ1-1, is NAGVIQTPRHKVTGKGQEATLWCEPISGHSAVFWYRQTIVQGLEFLTYFRNQAPIDDSGMPKERFSAQMPNQSHSTLKIQSTQPQDSAVYLCASSLASGNTEVFFGKGTRLTVV.

Concerning this clone itself: A much larger clone sits a single nucleotide away, making a read error possible. Mouse germline and gene names are used. The DNA ends 1 residue before the CDR3 does, and the rest of the CDR3 is filled in from the germline J gene. The sample contains more than one DNA sequence encoding this CDR3. V gene TRBV26 combines with J gene TRBJ2-1; D is uncertain. The CDR3 is 11 amino acids. Trimming removed 6 bases from V and 4 bases from J, with 4 bases in between. The germline V gene encodes CDR1 KGHPV and CDR2 FQNQEV (reference sequence). The CDR3 sequence: CASRQYAEQFF. The sequenced part of the CDR3 DNA is TGTGCCAGCAGACAATATGCTGAGCAGTTC. The whole variable domain, filled in from reference TRBV26 and TRBJ2-1, reads NSKVIQTPRYLVKGQGQKAKMRCIPEKGHPVVFWYQQNKNNEFKFLINFQNQEVLQQIDMTEKRFSAECPSNSPCSLEIQSSEAGDSALYLCASRQYAEQFFGPGTRLTVL.

In the case of this clone: Mouse names are used for the genes. The sequence runs out 1 residue before the end of the CDR3; the remainder is reconstructed from the germline J gene. The chain joins TRBV3 to TRBJ1-4; 7 nucleotides align to TRBD1. V lost 5 bases and J lost 0; bases outside the gene matches: 3. The CDR3 contains 15 residues. Germline loops: CDR1 SNHLY, CDR2 FYNGKV (reference sequence). CDR3 sequence: CASSPQGVSNERLFF. The sequenced part of the CDR3 DNA is TGTGCCAGCAGCCCCCAGGGGGTTTCCAACGAAAGATTATTT. Full variable domain (rest looked up from reference TRBV3 and TRBJ1-4): GPKVLQIPSHQIIDMGQMVTLNCDPVSNHLYFYWYKQILGQQMEFLVNFYNGKVMEKSKLFKDQFSVERPDGSYFTLKIQPTALEDSAVYFCASSPQGVSNERLFFGHGTKLSVL.

This clone is labeled as large (0.1 to 1%). Mouse germline and gene names are used. Sequencing ends 1 residue short of the CDR3 end; the germline J gene provides the rest. The V and J genes are TRBV15 and TRBJ2-7; TRBD2 matches 9 bases. Per the germline V gene, CDR1 is SGHND and CDR2 is FRSKSL. The CDR3 sequence is 15 residues long. The J segment lost 0 bases and the V segment lost 0 bases, leaving 0 bases of the junction unmatched. CDR3 DNA, as far as it was read: TGTGCCAGCAGTTTAGCGGGACTGGGCTCCTATGAACAGTAC. Translated: CASSLAGLGSYEQY. The complete CDR3 protein is CASSLAGLGSYEQYF. The complete variable domain, with remaining parts taken from reference TRBV15 and TRBJ2-7, reads DAGVTQTPRHEVAEKGQTIILKCEPVSGHNDLFWYRQTKIQGLELLSYFRSKSLMEDGGAFKDRFKAEMLNSSFSTLKIQPTEPKDSAVYLCASSLAGLGSYEQYFGPGTRLTVL.

As to this clone: Gene names are mouse gene names. The CDR3 is CASSLDWGGAQNTLYF. CDR3 DNA, as far as it was read: TGTGCCAGCTCTCTCGACTGGGGGGGCGCTCAAAACACCTTGTAC. The chain is built from TRBV12-2 and TRBJ2-4; 12 bases are shared with TRBD2. The read finishes 1 residue shy of the CDR3 end, and the germline J gene is used to complete it. This CDR3 spans 16 amino acids. V shed 0 bases, J shed 2 bases, and the junction held 2 bases outside the gene matches. Germline V gene sequence: CDR1 SGHLS, CDR2 HYDKME.

This clone was seen more than once but under ten times. The germline and genes are mouse ones. The read ends 1 residue shy of where the CDR3 ends; the end is completed using the germline J gene. This sequence joins TRBV1 and TRBJ2-5; perhaps TRBD2 as D (6 bases). CDR3 length: 16 residues. CDR1 and CDR2 from the germline V gene are NSQYPW and LRSPGD (reference sequence). Trimming took 0 bases from V and 0 from J, leaving 10 bases between them. The CDR3 loop reads CTCSAEGGLNQDTQYF. The sequenced CDR3 bases are TGCACCTGCAGTGCAGAGGGGGGTCTTAACCAAGACACCCAGTAC.

Of note for this clone: Mouse names are used for the genes. The read comes to an end 1 residue before the CDR3 does, leaving the germline J gene to fill in the end. The rearrangement links TRBV26 to TRBJ2-7; the match to TRBD2 covers 7 bases. Germline lookup yields CDR1 KGHPV and CDR2 FQNQEV (reference sequence). The length of the CDR3 is 14 residues. Unmatched junction bases numbered 4, after V lost 3 bases and J lost 2 bases. The CDR3 reads CASSLRTGPYEQYF. The CDR3 bases that were read are TGTGCCAGCAGTCTCAGGACTGGCCCCTATGAACAGTAC.

This clone was seen a handful of times. Germline and genes: mouse. The sequenced fragment ends 1 residue before the CDR3 boundary, so the rest is inferred from the germline J gene. The J gene is TRBJ1-6, the V gene TRBV26; D uncertain. TRBJ1-6 is classed as an ORF, of uncertain function. This CDR3 region has 13 residues. V shed 6 bases and J shed 8 bases, with 11 bases lying between them. Germline lookup yields CDR1 KGHPV and CDR2 FQNQEV (reference sequence). The CDR3 protein is CASSRGWDSPLYF. The part of the CDR3 DNA that was read is TGTGCCAGCAGCCGGGGTTGGGATTCGCCCCTCTAC.

For this clone: Gene names denote mouse genes. Read data end 1 residue before the CDR3 end; the end is taken from the germline J gene. The chain couples TRBV13-2 to TRBJ2-2, with D possibly TRBD2 on 5 matching bases. V was trimmed by 4 bases and J by 2 bases, leaving 12 bases between them. The CDR3 has 15 residues. Germline V CDR1 and CDR2: NNHNN, SYGAGS (reference sequence). CDR3 amino acids: CASGKPDLNTGQLYF. The CDR3 DNA, read in part, is TGTGCCAGCGGTAAGCCGGACTTGAACACCGGGCAGCTCTAC.

This clone was seen a few times. All gene names here are mouse names. The CDR3 is cut off 1 residue early in the read; its end comes from the germline J gene. J is TRBJ2-7 and V is TRBV19; 9 bases fit TRBD2. Germline loops: CDR1 FNHDT, CDR2 SITEND (reference sequence). Germline trimming cut 5 bases from V and 2 bases from J; bases unmatched to any gene: 5. The CDR3 is 14 residues long. The sequenced CDR3 bases are TGTGCCAGCAGCCCCGGGACTGGGACCTATGAACAGTAC. Its translation is CASSPGTGTYEQY. The entire CDR3 protein reads CASSPGTGTYEQYF. The variable domain in full, completed from reference TRBV19 and TRBJ2-7, reads GGIITQTPKFLIGQEGQKLTLKCQQNFNHDTMYWYRQDSGKGLRLIYYSITENDLQKGDLSEGYDASREKKSSFSLTVTSAQKNEMAVFLCASSPGTGTYEQYFGPGTRLTVL.

About this clone: The listed genes are named as in mouse. The read terminates 1 residue ahead of where the CDR3 ends, so the germline J gene completes it. The sample contains more than one DNA sequence encoding this CDR3. This sequence joins TRBV26 and TRBJ2-7, with 13 bases aligning to TRBD2. The CDR3 spans 14 residues. The V segment lost 4 bases and the J segment 3 bases; nucleotides outside the gene matches: 0. Germline V gene data show CDR1 as KGHPV and CDR2 as FQNQEV (reference sequence). CDR3 bases read: TGTGCCAGCAGTCGGGACTGGGGGGGCTATGAACAGTAC. It yields the protein CASSRDWGGYEQY. The whole CDR3 reads CASSRDWGGYEQYF.

Concerning this clone itself: Each gene name is a mouse one. Read sequence stops 1 residue before the CDR3 end, and the germline J gene provides the missing end. The chain has TRBV26 and TRBJ1-2; 7 nucleotides align to TRBD1. V shed 3 bases and J 4 bases; nucleotides not matched to a gene: 2. This CDR3 is 13 amino acids long. Germline V gene lookup returns CDR1 KGHPV and CDR2 FQNQEV (reference sequence). CDR3 DNA (partial): TGTGCCAGCAGTCTAAGGGGGCGCTCCGACTACACC. Translation gives CASSLRGRSDYT. The CDR3 reads in full as CASSLRGRSDYTF.

With respect to this clone: The genes and germline here are from mouse. The read finishes 1 residue shy of the CDR3 end, and the germline J gene is used to complete it. The gene calls are TRBV26 and TRBJ2-1; D uncertain. Germline V gene lookup returns CDR1 KGHPV and CDR2 FQNQEV (reference sequence). Deletions cut 0 bases from V and 3 bases from J, with 6 bases between. The CDR3 contains 14 residues. The CDR3 loop reads CASSLSRAYAEQFF. Partial CDR3 DNA: TGTGCCAGCAGTCTGTCACGGGCCTATGCTGAGCAGTTC.

On this clone itself: Gene names follow the mouse nomenclature. The CDR3 end falls 1 residue outside the read, so it is completed with the germline J gene. J is TRBJ1-2 and V is TRBV3; 9 nucleotides line up with TRBD1. The CDR3 has 14 residues. The V gene's germline CDR1 is SNHLY and CDR2 FYNGKV (reference sequence). V gave up 4 bases and J gave up 4 bases; unmatched junction bases: 4. CDR3 amino acids: CASSSGTGISDYTF. The sequenced CDR3 bases are TGTGCCAGCAGCTCCGGGACAGGGATCTCCGACTACACC.

As concerns this clone: Any gene name here is a mouse gene name. The read ends 1 residue shy of where the CDR3 ends; the end is completed using the germline J gene. The chain joins TRBV14 to TRBJ2-4; the match to TRBD1 covers 7 bases. The length of the CDR3 is 12 residues. Trimming cost V 5 bases and J 3 bases; bases outside gene matches: 0. The germline V gene has CDR1 SGHDT and CDR2 FRDEAV. The sequenced part of the CDR3 DNA is TGTGCCAGCAGGGGACAGCAAAACACCTTGTAC. Translation: CASRGQQNTLY. The CDR3, in full, reads CASRGQQNTLYF.

About this clone: Any gene name here is a mouse gene name. The read terminates 1 residue ahead of where the CDR3 ends, so the germline J gene completes it. The chain employs TRBV16 and TRBJ2-4, with D hard to call. V gave up 0 bases and J gave up 2 bases, with 3 bases separating them. Looked up from germline, CDR1 is SGHSA and CDR2 is FRNQAP. CDR3 length: 13 amino acids. Incomplete CDR3 DNA: TGTGCAAGCAGCTTAGAGGTTCAAAACACCTTGTAC. This encodes CASSLEVQNTLY. The CDR3 in its entirety is CASSLEVQNTLYF.

As concerns this clone: The gene symbols are mouse symbols. Read data end 1 residue before the CDR3 end; the end is taken from the germline J gene. The chain uses TRBV19 and TRBJ1-3; 8 nucleotides align to TRBD1. Losses at the gene ends were 10 bases for V and 2 bases for J; bases not matched to a gene: 8. CDR3 length equals 14 residues. The V gene's germline CDR1 is FNHDT and CDR2 SITEND (reference sequence). This chain's CDR3 is CASRQGSPGNTLYF. The CDR3 bases that were read are TGTGCCTCTCGACAGGGGAGCCCTGGAAATACGCTCTAT.

Comment on this clone: Gene names refer to mouse genes. Read sequence stops 1 residue before the CDR3 end, and the germline J gene provides the missing end. J is TRBJ2-1 and V is TRBV15; D is ambiguous. The CDR3 sequence is 13 residues long. Between the trimmed V and J ends, which lost 2 bases and 3 bases, there was a span of 5 bases. Germline loops: CDR1 SGHND, CDR2 FRSKSL. The CDR3 is CASSLHSYAEQFF. The covered CDR3 bases are TGTGCCAGCAGTTTACACAGCTATGCTGAGCAGTTC.

The table lists this clone with a few counts. Gene names and germline refer to mouse. The read terminates 1 residue ahead of where the CDR3 ends, so the germline J gene completes it. The rearrangement joins TRBV3 to TRBJ2-7, with 7 bases that match TRBD2. The CDR3 length is 11 residues. Germline-derived CDR1 and CDR2 are SNHLY and FYNGKV (reference sequence). V trimming: 7 bases; J trimming: 4 bases; junction bases outside the gene matches: 1. The sequenced part of the CDR3 DNA is TGTGCCAGCAAACTGGGGTATGAACAGTAC. Translated: CASKLGYEQY. The complete CDR3 sequence is CASKLGYEQYF.

Worth noting for this clone: The gene names here belong to mouse. The CDR3 end is not reached by the read, which stops 1 residue before it; the germline J gene fills it in. The rearrangement links TRBV3 to TRBJ2-2, with D uncertain. This CDR3 comprises 13 residues. CDR1 is SNHLY and CDR2 is FYNGKV in the germline V gene (reference sequence). Trimming left V 3 bases short and J 1 base short, with 3 bases between. The sequenced part of the CDR3 DNA is TGTGCCAGCAGCTTGGAAAACACCGGGCAGCTCTAC. As protein: CASSLENTGQLY. Given in full, the CDR3 is CASSLENTGQLYF.

Of note for this clone: The germline and genes are mouse ones. The read stops 1 residue short of the end of the CDR3; the missing end is completed from the germline J gene. Different DNA sequences within this sample yield the same CDR3. J is TRBJ2-1 and V is TRBV5; unclear D gene. Per germline, CDR1 LGHNA and CDR2 YNLKQL (reference sequence). Trimming pared 1 base from V and 0 bases from J, leaving 4 bases between. The CDR3 covers 14 residues. CDR3 DNA, as far as it was read: TGTGCCAGCAGCCAAGCCCTTAACTATGCTGAGCAGTTC. Its protein is CASSQALNYAEQF. The complete CDR3 protein is CASSQALNYAEQFF.